Below are 28 T cell receptor beta chains sequenced from a single sample in a study of CD4 T cells in relation to SARS-CoV-2 and coronaviruses. Antigens of these TCRs are unknown. Some clones are missing from TCRdb's copy, which holds only in-frame ones; the method was immunoSEQ multiplex PCR. The sample lists tens of thousands of clones; 55% to 80% were seen once. The unexposed donors gave CD4+ T cells in about 2010-2019, prior to COVID-19. The cells were cultured for 9 to 11 days before CD4+ T cells were isolated. Sequences were obtained from CD4+ T cells from PBMCs, cultured in vitro. These receptors originate from a human donor in good health.

This chain uses TRBV9 with TRBJ2-5, with 11 positions matching TRBD2. Germline V gene sequence: CDR1 SGDLS, CDR2 YYNGEE. The CDR3 covers 16 residues. J was trimmed by 0 bases and V by 2 bases; bases with no gene match: 3. DNA of the CDR3: TGTGCCAGCAGCGTCACTAGCGGGAGCTACCAAGAGACCCAGTACTTC. Its protein is CASSVTSGSYQETQYF.

The chain has TRBV7-2 and TRBJ1-1, with 7 nucleotides matching TRBD1. V was clipped by 1 base and J by 4 bases; unmatched bases: 3. Germline values: CDR1 SGHTA, CDR2 FQGNSA. The CDR3 totals 14 residues. CDR3 sequence reads: CASSLDRQGTEAFF. CDR3 DNA sequence: TGTGCCAGCAGCTTAGACCGACAGGGCACTGAAGCTTTCTTT.

The chain recombines TRBV18 with TRBJ1-5; TRBD1 is a possible D gene (5 bases). The germline CDR1 and CDR2 sequences are KGHSH and LQKENI. This CDR3 is built from 14 residues. The ends were cut back, 2 bases at V and 1 base at J, with 6 bases in the middle. CDR3 nucleotides: TGTGCCAGCTCACCAAGGGACAGCAATCAGCCCCAGCATTTT. It encodes CASSPRDSNQPQHF. Using reference TRBV18 and TRBJ1-5 for the parts outside the CDR3, the full variable domain is NAGVMQNPRHLVRRRGQEARLRCSPMKGHSHVYWYRQLPEEGLKFMVYLQKENIIDESGMPKERFSAEFPKEGPSILRIQQVVRGDSAAYFCASSPRDSNQPQHFGDGTRLSIL.

CDR3 bases: TGTGCCAGCTCACCTTCGGGGGGAGTCGATTCACCCCTCCACTTT. It codes for CASSPSGGVDSPLHF. The chain is built from TRBV18 and TRBJ1-6; D perhaps matches TRBD1 (5 bases). The V end was cut by 3 bases, the J end by 8 bases, with 14 bases between. Germline values: CDR1 KGHSH, CDR2 LQKENI. This CDR3 region has 15 residues.

Written as DNA, the CDR3 is TGTGCCAGCAGTGAACCCTCCAAACCGAACACCGGGGAGCTGTTTTTT. It is translated as CASSEPSKPNTGELFF. This chain links TRBV2 with TRBJ2-2, with no clear D. With 2 bases removed from V and 0 bases from J, the gap between germline ends came to 10 bases. Germline V CDR1 and CDR2: SNHLY, FYNNEI. The CDR3 runs to 16 residues.

The genes are TRBV7-2 and TRBJ1-5; perhaps TRBD1 as D (5 bases). The V and J ends lost 0 bases and 4 bases respectively, with 7 bases between them. Germline V lookup: CDR1 SGHTA, CDR2 FQGNSA. The CDR3 covers 14 residues. The CDR3 reads CASSLAPGNQPQHF. Here the CDR3 DNA reads TGTGCCAGCAGCTTAGCGCCAGGGAATCAGCCCCAGCATTTT.

The rearrangement links TRBV29-1 to TRBJ2-5; 7 bases fit TRBD1. CDR3 length: 13 amino acids. The germline V gene encodes CDR1 SQVTM and CDR2 ANQGSEA. Trimming took 4 bases from V and 1 from J; bases not matched to a gene: 3. CDR3: CSVARQGQETQYF. DNA of the CDR3: TGCAGCGTTGCCAGACAGGGCCAAGAGACCCAGTACTTC.

This chain links TRBV27 with TRBJ1-1; D might be TRBD1 (6 bases). V lost 8 bases and J 3 bases, leaving 19 bases between the germline ends. This CDR3 has 15 amino acids. Germline V gene sequence: CDR1 MNHEY, CDR2 SMNVEV (reference sequence). The DNA for the CDR3 is TGTGCCAGCCGAGGTTTATCTGAGGGGGACACTGAAGCTTTCTTT. Protein product: CASRGLSEGDTEAFF.

CDR3 amino acids: CASSSLSGRGYGYTF. CDR3 DNA sequence: TGTGCCAGCAGCTCCTTGTCGGGTAGGGGCTATGGCTACACCTTC. The chain joins TRBV3-1 (or the pseudogene TRBV3-2) to TRBJ1-2; D is perhaps TRBD1 (5 bases). The CDR3 extends over 15 amino acids. V lost 5 bases to trimming and J lost 4 bases, with 17 bases between them. Germline V CDR1 and CDR2: LGHDT, YNNKEL (reference sequence).

This rearrangement joins TRBV7-9 to TRBJ1-4, with unresolved D. Germline V gene data show CDR1 as SEHNR and CDR2 as FQNEAQ (reference sequence). V shed 2 bases and J shed 7 bases, with 11 bases lying between them. The CDR3 consists of 14 residues. The CDR3: CASSLSPVGEKLFF. The CDR3, as DNA: TGTGCCAGCAGCTTAAGCCCTGTAGGTGAAAAACTGTTTTTT.

The rearrangement joins TRBV5-1 to TRBJ2-2; D remains ambiguous. CDR1 SGHRS and CDR2 YFSETQ come from the germline V gene. The CDR3 consists of 15 residues. With 0 bases removed from V and 1 base from J, the gap between germline ends came to 7 bases. CDR3 DNA: TGCGCCAGCAGCTTGGACTCTAGGAACACCGGGGAGCTGTTTTTT. Translated, it gives CASSLDSRNTGELFF.

The chain has TRBV5-1 and TRBJ1-3; D ambiguous. Germline assignment: CDR1 SGHRS and CDR2 YFSETQ. Deletions cut 0 bases from V and 4 bases from J, with 11 bases between. The length of the CDR3 is 15 residues. CDR3 protein: CASSLGVEAGNTIYF. The CDR3 nucleotides read TGCGCCAGCAGCTTGGGAGTCGAAGCAGGAAACACCATATATTTT.

The chain is built from TRBV7-8 and TRBJ2-5; a weak D match, TRBD2 (5 bases). V lost 5 bases and J 0 bases, leaving 16 bases between the germline ends. Germline V gene data show CDR1 as SGHVS and CDR2 as FQNEAQ. The CDR3 is 16 residues long. This CDR3 reads CASSLGWTPYQETQYF. In DNA, the CDR3 is TGTGCCAGCAGCCTAGGGTGGACTCCCTACCAAGAGACCCAGTACTTC.

This clone was found a few times. The chain recombines TRBV29-1 with TRBJ1-1; 9 positions match TRBD1. Per the germline V gene, CDR1 is SQVTM and CDR2 is ANQGSEA. The CDR3 is 12 residues long. With V trimmed by 1 base and J by 10 bases, 4 bases remained unmatched. The CDR3 DNA is TGCAGCGTTGAAGGGGACAGGGTCCGAGCTTTCTTT. Encoded protein: CSVEGDRVRAFF.

The V and J genes are TRBV7-2 and TRBJ1-4; D might be TRBD1 (5 bases). Trimming took off 4 bases at V and 5 bases at J, with 20 bases between the two ends. The CDR3 is 17 amino acids. Germline CDR1 SGHTA, CDR2 FQGNSA. CDR3 coding DNA: TGTGCCAGCAGCTCCTACGGGGGGGTGGTGGGGAATGAAAAACTGTTTTTT. As protein: CASSSYGGVVGNEKLFF.

J is TRBJ1-1 and V is TRBV9; a possible D gene is TRBD1 (6 bases). V was trimmed by 3 bases and J by 11 bases, leaving 17 bases between them. Germline V lookup: CDR1 SGDLS, CDR2 YYNGEE. The CDR3 covers 13 residues. The CDR3 bases are TGTGCCAGCAGCGACTCCTTTACAGGGAATGCTTTCTTT. Protein: CASSDSFTGNAFF.

The CDR3 reads CASSLGHLRDGELFF. The DNA of the CDR3 is TGCGCCAGCAGCTTGGGACATCTAAGGGACGGGGAGCTGTTTTTT. The chain has TRBV5-1 and TRBJ2-2; D is unresolved. Germline CDR1 reads SGHRS; CDR2 reads YFSETQ. This CDR3 region has 15 residues. The germline V and J ends were trimmed by 0 bases and 7 bases, with 13 bases remaining between them.

The chain uses TRBV24-1 and TRBJ1-5; the D is unclear. The CDR3 sequence is 12 residues long. V was trimmed by 3 bases and J by 10 bases, leaving 9 bases between them. Per germline, CDR1 KGHDR and CDR2 SFDVKD. CDR3 region: CATSDGRSPQHF. The CDR3 nucleotides are TGTGCCACCAGTGATGGCAGGAGCCCCCAGCATTTT.

The sample holds one count of this clone. The rearrangement uses TRBV7-2 and TRBJ1-5; no definite D call. The CDR3 has 15 amino acids. Germline CDR1 SGHTA, CDR2 FQGNSA. Deletions cut 5 bases from V and 1 base from J, with 12 bases between. The CDR3 region has the DNA TGTGCCAGCAGCCCAGACATCACGAGCAATCAGCCCCAGCATTTT. Translating gives CASSPDITSNQPQHF.

The DNA for the CDR3 is TGTGCCAGTAGTACGCGGTCTACTATCACCCGGGGCTACACCTTC. This gives the protein CASSTRSTITRGYTF. The chain joins TRBV19 to TRBJ1-2; no definite D call. V was clipped by 4 bases and J by 8 bases, with 20 bases between them. The CDR3 sequence is 15 residues long. Germline values: CDR1 LNHDA, CDR2 SQIVND (reference sequence). Variable domain in full (rest from reference TRBV19 and TRBJ1-2): DGGITQSPKYLFRKEGQNVTLSCEQNLNHDAMYWYRQDPGQGLRLIYYSQIVNDFQKGDIAEGYSVSREKKESFPLTVTSAQKNPTAFYLCASSTRSTITRGYTFGSGTRLTVV.

V gene TRBV10-3 combines with J gene TRBJ1-1; D gene ambiguous. Germline V gene sequence: CDR1 ENHRY, CDR2 SYGVKD. The CDR3 extends over 13 amino acids. For the CDR3, the DNA is TGTGCGATCGGGAATGAGGGGAACACTGAAGCTTTCTTT. Translating gives CAIGNEGNTEAFF.

The rearrangement joins TRBV7-2 to TRBJ1-2; tentatively, D is TRBD1 (5 bases). The CDR3 consists of 13 residues. The germline gives CDR1 SGHTA, CDR2 FQGNSA. V dropped 7 bases and J dropped 1 base, with 10 bases sitting between them. Here the CDR3 reads CASKIDSNYGYTF. The CDR3 nucleotides read TGTGCCAGCAAGATCGACAGTAACTATGGCTACACCTTC.

This chain links TRBV6-4 with TRBJ1-6; D might be TRBD1 (5 bases). CDR1 is MRHNA, CDR2 SNTAGT, per germline. The CDR3 has 14 amino acids. Trimming stripped 2 bases from V and 7 bases from J, with 9 bases between. Here the CDR3 DNA reads TGTGCCAGCAGTGACGTAGGGGAAAATTCACCCCTCCACTTT. Protein: CASSDVGENSPLHF.

This clone has just a few counts. The J gene is TRBJ1-2, the V gene TRBV7-2; unclear D gene. V was cut by 1 base and J by 7 bases, with 16 bases left in between. CDR1 SGHTA and CDR2 FQGNSA come from the germline V gene. The CDR3 loop spans 15 amino acids. The CDR3 sequence is CASSLGRTWPGGYTF. The CDR3 DNA sequence: TGTGCCAGCAGCTTAGGACGGACGTGGCCAGGTGGCTACACCTTC.

This chain links TRBV6-6 with TRBJ1-4; no clear D gene. The CDR3 has 13 amino acids. With 6 bases removed from V and 5 bases from J, the gap between germline ends came to 10 bases. The germline V gene encodes CDR1 MNHNY and CDR2 SVGAGI (reference sequence). The CDR3 here is CASSHGINEKLFF. DNA for the CDR3: TGTGCCAGCAGCCACGGGATCAATGAAAAACTGTTTTTT.

The chain combines TRBV4-2 with TRBJ2-7; TRBD1 matches at 7 bases. The CDR3 is made up of 16 amino acids. After removal of 0 bases from V and 3 bases from J, the junction contained 8 bases not matched to a gene. Germline V gene data show CDR1 as LGHNA and CDR2 as YNFKEQ. The CDR3 bases are TGTGCCAGCAGCCAAGAAGACAGGGTAGGCGTCTACGAGCAGTACTTC. Its translation is CASSQEDRVGVYEQYF.

The chain links TRBV11-2 to TRBJ2-5, with 7 bases lining up with TRBD2. J gave up 2 bases and V 5 bases, and 11 bases lay outside the gene matches. This CDR3 is 16 amino acids long. In germline, CDR1 is SGHAT, CDR2 FQNNGV. In nucleotides, the CDR3 is TGTGCCAGCAGCCCCTGGGCGGGGGACCGACAAGAGACCCAGTACTTC. Translated: CASSPWAGDRQETQYF.

This sequence joins TRBV6-5 and TRBJ1-2; D is undetermined. The CDR3 consists of 13 residues. Trimming took 0 bases from V and 5 from J, leaving 7 bases between them. CDR1 is MNHEY, CDR2 SVGAGI, per germline. Here the CDR3 DNA reads TGTGCCAGCAGTTACTCGAAGCGGTATGGCTACACCTTC. Translated, it gives CASSYSKRYGYTF.